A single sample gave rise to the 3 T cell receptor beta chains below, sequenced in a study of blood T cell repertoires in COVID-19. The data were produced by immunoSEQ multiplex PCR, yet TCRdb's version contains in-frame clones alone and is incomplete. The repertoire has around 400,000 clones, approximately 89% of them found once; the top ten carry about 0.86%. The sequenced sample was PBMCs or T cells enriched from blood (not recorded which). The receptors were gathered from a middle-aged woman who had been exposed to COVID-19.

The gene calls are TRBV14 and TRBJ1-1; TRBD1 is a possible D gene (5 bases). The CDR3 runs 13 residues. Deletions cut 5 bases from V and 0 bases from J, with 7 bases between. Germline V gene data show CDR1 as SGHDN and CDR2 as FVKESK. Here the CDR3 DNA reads TGTGCCAGCAGCAGGACATTGAACACTGAAGCTTTCTTT. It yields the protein CASSRTLNTEAFF.

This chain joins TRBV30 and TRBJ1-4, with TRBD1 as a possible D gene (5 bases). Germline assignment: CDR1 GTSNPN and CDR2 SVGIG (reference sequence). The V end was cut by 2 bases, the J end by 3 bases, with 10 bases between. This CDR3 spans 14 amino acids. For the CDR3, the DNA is TGTGCCTGGAGTTGGGGCGGCTCTAATGAAAAACTGTTTTTT. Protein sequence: CAWSWGGSNEKLFF.

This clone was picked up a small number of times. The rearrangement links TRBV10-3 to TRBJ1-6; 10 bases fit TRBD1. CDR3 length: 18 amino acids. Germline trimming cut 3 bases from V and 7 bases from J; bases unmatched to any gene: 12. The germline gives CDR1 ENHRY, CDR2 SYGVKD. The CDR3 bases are TGTGCCATCAGTGAAGTGACAGGGGGCTTTCGGTCGAATTCACCCCTCCACTTT. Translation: CAISEVTGGFRSNSPLHF.